This T cell receptor beta chain was recovered during a study of radiotherapy plus CTLA-4 blockade in lung cancer. Background on the study: Disease control was seen in approximately 31% of patients, objective responses in approximately 20%.

V dropped 1 base and J dropped 3; count of bases not matched to a gene: 7. The CDR3 is 16 residues long. Germline V CDR1 and CDR2: SGDLS, YYNGEE. To note about this clone: Its antigen is still unknown.

Participants had chemo-refractory metastatic non-small-cell lung cancer and were treated with focal radiation plus ipilimumab CTLA-4 blockade. Here immunoSEQ multiplex PCR was the method, and the copy in TCRdb shows in-frame clones only, minus some. The repertoire holds about 88,000 clones, with 72% as singletons. Overall study results and limits: The best predictor of response was reported to be early blood T cell clone dynamics, with interferon-beta. There was expansion of tumor-derived TCR clones in blood after radiotherapy plus ipilimumab.

The receptor was derived from a human donor with non-small cell lung cancer that progressed on radiotherapy plus ipilimumab. The specimen was peripheral blood, collected from a patient treated with radiotherapy plus ipilimumab. The rearrangement links TRBV9 to TRBJ2-1; 7 positions agree with TRBD2. The CDR3 nucleotides read TGTGCCAGCAGCGTAACGGGGGGTGCTGGCTACAATGAGCAGTTCTTC. This codes for CASSVTGGAGYNEQFF.